This T cell receptor (beta chain) was retrieved from a study of T cells generated in artificial thymic organoids (dated by TCRdb to about 2017). Background on the whole study: In some experiments, thymic T cells were further FACS-purified to deplete CD4 immature single positive or double positive precursors. TCR alpha and beta CDR3 repertoires of in vitro artificial thymic organoid-derived CD8 single positive T cells were compared with thymic and peripheral blood naive CD8 T cells. Displayed repertoire sequencing data were described as representative of three independent experiments. Summary of the overall study and its limitations: Organoid-derived CD8 single positive T cells showed physiological TCR clonotype diversity comparable to thymic and blood naive CD8 T cells.

The germline V gene (reference sequence) yields MNHEY for CDR1 and SMNVEV for CDR2. Including the terminal cysteine and phenylalanine, the CDR3 comprises 18 residues. Of all the DNA, just the CDR3 is kept, 54 bases in frame from base 1. Deletion took 6 bases off V and 0 bases off J, with a span of 22 bases between the germline ends. Primary CD8+ T cells were enriched by magnetic beads using the Miltenyi CD8+ T cell Isolation Kit. Before RNA extraction, CD3+TCRalphabeta+CD8 single positive T cells from organoids and thymus were sorted by FACS. Total RNA was purified from about 40,000 to 200,000 sorted cells per sample with the RNeasy Micro kit, and quality checked on an Agilent RNA 6000 Nano chip. Thymic fragments were dissected, disrupted by pipetting and filtered through a 70 um strainer so that thymocytes were released. TCRalpha and TCRbeta libraries were amplified separately by semi-nested PCR with Advantage 2 and reverse primers in the TRAC or TRBC constant regions. The amount of total RNA used for first-strand cDNA synthesis ranged from roughly 3.5 to 500 ng. The TCR cDNA libraries were generated by 5'-RACE using the SMARTer PCR cDNA Synthesis kit, with a poly-dT primer driving first-strand synthesis. The semi-nested reverse primers in the constant regions carried 5-nucleotide sample-specific barcodes, and the PCR products were cleaned up with the Zymo DNA Clean and Concentrator-5 kit. Pools of up to ten barcoded samples were ligated to Illumina adaptors and sequenced on an Illumina MiSeq as 2 x 150 bp paired-end reads. The authors processed their data as follows. Demultiplexed reads were aligned using BLAT against a custom library containing all human TRAV, TRAJ, TRBV, TRBD and TRBJ combinations from IMGT. The best BLAT hits were picked using pslCDnaFilter (-maxAligns=1, -ignoreIntrons), and custom Perl scripts were used to calculate clonotype frequencies. The raw public data were reprocessed by TCRdb itself: fastp quality trimming at Q25, MiXCR clonotype calling, in-frame beta chains only. A single entry per CDR3 protein holds the most common genes and DNA from its merged rows. TCRdb, not the original authors, processed these V and J calls. This sample has fewer than 9,000 distinct CDR3 sequences in its table, and around 16% of those were observed once. Clones ranked in the top ten supply more than 1.4% of the sample.

By how much of the sample it makes up, this clonotype is medium-sized (0.01 to 0.1%). Its antigen is currently not known. No base-level quality is on record; no much larger clone is a single base apart. The TCR originated in a human donor who gave cord blood stem cells for thymic organoid culture, a cardiac surgery patient who gave postnatal thymus, or a blood donor (not recorded which). Specimen: naive CD8+ T cells from the thymus. Read against the paper, the sample's cell subset or site label means: CD3+TCRalphabeta+CD8SP T cells; for blood, CD45RO-CCR7+ naive CD8+ T cells. The rearrangement combines TRBV27 with TRBJ2-3; no D gene can be assigned with confidence. The nucleotide sequence reads TGTGCCAGCAGCCCTCCTCGGGCCGGCGATAGGAGCACAGATACGCAGTATTTT. Translated, this is CASSPPRAGDRSTDTQYF.